This section outlines one T cell receptor (beta chain) sequence together with its context. Unmatched junction bases numbered 4, after V lost 4 bases and J lost 4 bases. The CDR3 extends over 14 amino acids. Germline V gene data show CDR1 as SGHRS and CDR2 as YFSETQ. This specimen belongs to a study of T-cell reconstitution after alpha-beta-depleted transplantation in children. Researchers prepared the TCRbeta library using unique molecular identifiers, the study reports. TCRdb independently ran MiXCR on the PCR reads; one entry per CDR3 protein. The data contain about 980,000 distinct CDR3 sequences, around 30% of them seen just once; the ten biggest clones take up roughly 31%.

The sample consisted of PBMCs, mostly from graft donor cells, taken 360 days after TCRalphabeta/CD19-depleted stem cell transplant. This clonotype was obtained from a boy younger than two who had a stem cell transplant for SCID, so the T cells may come from the graft donor. The chain is built from TRBV5-1 and TRBJ2-1, with TRBD2 identical over 8 bases. The CDR3 here is CASSKGLDYNEQFF. The CDR3 DNA reads TGCGCCAGCAGCAAGGGACTAGATTACAATGAGCAGTTCTTC.